This T cell receptor (beta chain) emerged from a study of T-cell memory formation after mild COVID-19. Findings of the study overall: Contracting clones, day 15 to 85, had balanced CD4/CD8, and later expanders favored CD4+. Several responding clones turned up in pre-infection memory, indicating that cross-reactive memory may have taken part.

The V and J ends lost 9 bases and 5 bases, in that order; junction bases with no gene match: 12. The CDR3 consists of 16 residues. Germline V gene data show CDR1 as KGHDR and CDR2 as SFDVKD. MiXCR was run by TCRdb on the 5' RACE reads, yielding one entry per CDR3 protein. Of about 600,000 distinct CDR3 sequences in the sample, about 20% are singletons; the top ten hold approximately 8%. This clonotype came up a few times. Its antigen is unidentified. The clonotype was recovered from an adult woman who had mild COVID-19 (a few samples of this study predate the infection). Cell type and time point are not known. The chain couples TRBV24-1 to TRBJ2-5; 12 bases fit TRBD2. Material: PBMCs or a T cell subset sorted from them (not recorded which). For the CDR3, the DNA is TGTGCCACCGCCGAGACTAGCGGGAGTTTTATGGAGACCCAGTACTTC. Its protein product is CATAETSGSFMETQYF.